One sample yielded the 27 T cell receptor beta chains listed below, sequenced in a study of T cell responses to AZD1222 COVID-19 vaccine. Produced via immunoSEQ multiplex PCR; TCRdb's table is partial and in-frame only. The data contain approximately 100,000 clones, about 90% of them singletons. The sequenced sample was peripheral blood, obtained on day 0 of MenACWY control vaccination. Receptors were obtained from an adult in good health.

This chain links TRBV6-2 or TRBV6-3 with TRBJ1-1; D call uncertain. The V end lost 2 bases, the J end lost 2 bases, and 3 bases lay between the germline ends. CDR3 size: 12 residues. The germline CDR1 and CDR2 sequences are MNHEY and SVGEGT. Written as DNA, the CDR3 is TGTGCCAGCAGTTACAGCAACACTGAAGCTTTCTTT. Its protein product is CASSYSNTEAFF.

This clone appeared a single time. The chain joins TRBV11-2 to TRBJ2-1; maybe TRBD2 (6 bases). Between the trimmed V and J ends, which lost 0 bases and 8 bases, there was a span of 14 bases. Germline loops: CDR1 SGHAT, CDR2 FQNNGV. The CDR3 sequence is 15 residues long. The CDR3: CASSLDRTNSHEQFF. The CDR3 coding sequence is TGTGCCAGCAGCTTAGATCGGACTAATTCTCATGAGCAGTTCTTC. The full variable domain, its missing parts supplied by reference TRBV11-2 and TRBJ2-1, is EAGVAQSPRYKIIEKRQSVAFWCNPISGHATLYWYQQILGQGPKLLIQFQNNGVVDDSQLPKDRFSAERLKGVDSTLKIQPAKLEDSAVYLCASSLDRTNSHEQFFGPGTRLTVL.

In its sample, this clone was seen once. The chain employs TRBV30 and TRBJ2-2, with D hard to call. This CDR3 region has 13 residues. V lost 0 bases and J lost 5, with 7 bases in between. In germline, CDR1 is GTSNPN, CDR2 SVGIG (reference sequence). CDR3 sequence: CAWSVSTTGELFF. CDR3 bases: TGTGCCTGGAGTGTCTCCACTACCGGGGAGCTGTTTTTT.

The gene calls are TRBV5-5 and TRBJ1-2; D not resolved. Germline CDR1 reads SGHKS; CDR2 reads YYEKEE (reference sequence). Trimming removed 8 bases at V and 0 bases at J, with 14 bases between. This CDR3 region has 14 residues. The CDR3 region has the DNA TGTGCCAGTCAGGACGGAGCAACTAACTATGGCTACACCTTC. Encoded protein: CASQDGATNYGYTF.

This chain uses TRBV13 with TRBJ2-2; 12 nucleotides line up with TRBD2. The CDR3 spans 19 residues. CDR1 is PRHDT, CDR2 FYEKMQ, per germline (reference sequence). Trimming took 5 bases from V and 0 from J; bases not matched to a gene: 10. The CDR3 DNA follows: TGTGCCAGCAGCCCCTACCGACTAGCGGGGGCCGCGAACACCGGGGAGCTGTTTTTT. As protein: CASSPYRLAGAANTGELFF. The variable domain in full, with the rest retrieved from reference TRBV13 and TRBJ2-2, is AAGVIQSPRHLIKEKRETATLKCYPIPRHDTVYWYQQGPGQDPQFLISFYEKMQSDKGSIPDRFSAQQFSDYHSELNMSSLELGDSALYFCASSPYRLAGAANTGELFFGEGSRLTVL.

The rearrangement links TRBV12-3 or TRBV12-4 to TRBJ2-7, with TRBD1 matching over 7 bases. This CDR3 spans 13 amino acids. V trimming: 7 bases; J trimming: 4 bases; junction bases outside the gene matches: 7. Here the CDR3 DNA reads TGTGCCAGCAATAACCAGGGGGTTTACGAGCAGTACTTC. It codes for CASNNQGVYEQYF.

The chain recombines TRBV2 with TRBJ1-1; tentatively, D is TRBD1 (6 bases). The V gene lost 6 bases and the J gene lost 3 bases, with 14 bases spanning the gap. The CDR3 is 14 amino acids. Germline values: CDR1 SNHLY, CDR2 FYNNEI. CDR3 amino acids: CASRYGGPDTEAFF. The CDR3 DNA follows: TGTGCCAGCAGGTACGGGGGGCCTGACACTGAAGCTTTCTTT.

This clone appeared a few times. The V call is TRBV27, the J call TRBJ1-4; TRBD1 might be the D (5 bases). V lost 5 bases to trimming and J lost 5 bases, with 21 bases between them. The CDR3 has 17 amino acids. Germline loops: CDR1 MNHEY, CDR2 SMNVEV (reference sequence). Here the CDR3 DNA reads TGTGCCAGCAGTCCCCCCCGGTCAGGGAGTTCCAATGAAAAACTGTTTTTT. This encodes CASSPPRSGSSNEKLFF.

This clone was picked up one time. The chain links TRBV12-3 or TRBV12-4 to TRBJ1-2, with D unresolved. V lost 7 bases to trimming and J lost 2 bases, with 11 bases between them. The length of the CDR3 is 13 residues. CDR3 sequence: CASNAGSNYGYTF. CDR3 sequence (DNA): TGTGCCAGCAATGCCGGGTCGAACTATGGCTACACCTTC.

V is TRBV7-3 and J is TRBJ2-2, with 8 bases identical to TRBD1. This CDR3 contains 15 residues. Trimming at V came to 4 bases and at J to 3 bases, leaving 4 bases not matched to a gene. Germline loops: CDR1 SGHTA, CDR2 FQGTGA. The DNA for the CDR3 is TGTGCCAGCAGCTCCGGGACAGGCCACACCGGGGAGCTGTTTTTT. The encoded protein is CASSSGTGHTGELFF.

This chain connects TRBV27 to TRBJ1-5, with D possibly matching TRBD1 (5 bases). Germline CDR1 MNHEY, CDR2 SMNVEV (reference sequence). Between the trimmed V and J ends, which lost 1 base and 6 bases, there was a span of 16 bases. This CDR3 has 16 amino acids. Here the CDR3 reads CASSLYSGGDAQPQHF. In DNA, the CDR3 is TGTGCCAGCAGTTTATATTCGGGGGGGGATGCTCAGCCCCAGCATTTT.

The chain employs TRBV6-1 and TRBJ1-2; D not resolved. Germline values: CDR1 MNHNS, CDR2 SASEGT. Trimming took off 0 bases at V and 7 bases at J, with 3 bases between the two ends. This CDR3 comprises 11 residues. The CDR3 loop is CASSEAGGYTF. DNA for the CDR3: TGTGCCAGCAGTGAAGCGGGTGGCTACACCTTC.

The rearrangement joins TRBV5-1 to TRBJ1-4; tentative D call: TRBD1 (5 bases). The germline V gene has CDR1 SGHRS and CDR2 YFSETQ. This CDR3 spans 14 amino acids. Trimming stripped 0 bases from V and 4 bases from J, with 7 bases between. For the CDR3, the DNA is TGCGCCAGCAGCTTGGCAGGGCTTAATGAAAAACTGTTTTTT. Residues: CASSLAGLNEKLFF. Together with reference TRBV5-1 and TRBJ1-4, the CDR3 gives the full variable domain: KAGVTQTPRYLIKTRGQQVTLSCSPISGHRSVSWYQQTPGQGLQFLFEYFSETQRNKGNFPGRFSGRQFSNSRSEMNVSTLELGDSALYLCASSLAGLNEKLFFGSGTQLSVL.

This chain links TRBV28 with TRBJ2-1; 10 bases map to TRBD2. The V gene's germline CDR1 is MDHEN and CDR2 SYDVKM. The CDR3 has 15 amino acids. The V gene end was trimmed by 6 bases and the J gene end by 8 bases; junction bases not matched to a gene: 10. CDR3 in amino acids: CASSNPGLAGDEQFF. In nucleotides, the CDR3 is TGTGCCAGCAGCAATCCCGGGCTAGCGGGGGATGAGCAGTTCTTC.

The rearrangement links TRBV15 to TRBJ2-5; 11 positions match TRBD2. The V segment lost 1 base and the J segment 7 bases; nucleotides outside the gene matches: 8. Germline V gene data show CDR1 as LNHNV and CDR2 as YYDKDF (reference sequence). The CDR3 runs 16 residues. CDR3 amino acids: CATSRVLAGGVGTQYF. CDR3 bases: TGTGCCACCAGCAGAGTCCTAGCGGGGGGAGTGGGGACCCAGTACTTC.

J is TRBJ2-7 and V is TRBV3-1 (or the pseudogene TRBV3-2); TRBD1 matches at 10 bases. Germline CDR1 and CDR2: LGHDT and YNNKEL (reference sequence). The V gene end was trimmed by 1 base and the J gene end by 7 bases; junction bases not matched to a gene: 1. This CDR3 spans 13 amino acids. The CDR3 sequence: CASSQGTGGEQYF. For the CDR3, the DNA is TGTGCCAGCAGCCAAGGGACAGGGGGTGAGCAGTACTTC.

This clone was detected only once. This sequence joins TRBV11-2 and TRBJ2-5; TRBD1 matches 7 bases. The ends lost 7 bases at V and 1 base at J; junction bases unmatched: 9. This CDR3 has 15 amino acids. CDR1 and CDR2 (germline): SGHAT, FQNNGV. The CDR3 DNA reads as TGTGCCAGCAAAAGGACAGGAACCTCCCAAGAGACCCAGTACTTC. Translating it yields CASKRTGTSQETQYF.

The rearrangement uses TRBV7-3 and TRBJ2-2; 14 nucleotides line up with TRBD2. This CDR3 spans 18 amino acids. J gave up 4 bases and V 4 bases, and 8 bases lay outside the gene matches. The germline gives CDR1 SGHTA, CDR2 FQGTGA. The CDR3 is CASSYSGLAGGRTGELFF. The CDR3 coding sequence is TGTGCCAGCAGCTACTCAGGACTAGCGGGGGGCCGCACCGGGGAGCTGTTTTTT.

V is TRBV7-9 and J is TRBJ1-4; no clear D gene. V was pared by 7 bases and J by 6 bases, with 15 bases between. The CDR3 length is 14 residues. Germline values: CDR1 SEHNR, CDR2 FQNEAQ (reference sequence). The CDR3 DNA follows: TGTGCCAGCACCCAATCCGGGGAATATGAAAAACTGTTTTTT. Its protein product is CASTQSGEYEKLFF.

V is TRBV10-3 and J is TRBJ2-3, with 7 positions matching TRBD2. Germline lookup yields CDR1 ENHRY and CDR2 SYGVKD. Losses at the gene ends were 4 bases for V and 1 base for J; bases not matched to a gene: 5. CDR3 length equals 15 residues. The CDR3 nucleotides are TGTGCCATCAGTGGCGGGGGTCGCGGCACAGATACGCAGTATTTT. Translation: CAISGGGRGTDTQYF.

The V call is TRBV28, the J call TRBJ1-1, with TRBD1 identical over 8 bases. V dropped 4 bases and J dropped 1; count of bases not matched to a gene: 11. The germline gives CDR1 MDHEN, CDR2 SYDVKM. This CDR3 is built from 17 residues. The CDR3 region has the DNA TGTGCCAGCAGTTCCCCCGGACAGGGAAGAGGGAACACTGAAGCTTTCTTT. This sequence encodes CASSSPGQGRGNTEAFF.

The V and J genes are TRBV7-9 and TRBJ2-2; D is uncertain. This CDR3 has 14 amino acids. The germline V gene encodes CDR1 SEHNR and CDR2 FQNEAQ (reference sequence). Trimming took 5 bases from V and 4 from J, leaving 11 bases between them. The CDR3 DNA is TGTGCCAGCAGCACACAATCGGGCACCGGGGAGCTGTTTTTT. Translated, it gives CASSTQSGTGELFF.

The rearrangement links TRBV6-5 to TRBJ2-2, with D possibly called TRBD1 or TRBD2 (6 bases each). The length of the CDR3 is 15 residues. Germline CDR1 reads MNHEY; CDR2 reads SVGAGI. The germline V and J ends were trimmed by 7 bases and 3 bases, with 15 bases remaining between them. This CDR3 is CASNLGAGYTGELFF. The DNA of the CDR3 is TGTGCCAGCAACCTGGGGGCGGGGTACACCGGGGAGCTGTTTTTT.

For the CDR3, the DNA is TGTGCCAGCAGCTTGGTCGGCGGGAATGAGCAGTTCTTC. Its protein product is CASSLVGGNEQFF. This chain uses TRBV5-4 with TRBJ2-1; D may be TRBD2 (5 bases). V shed 0 bases and J shed 7 bases, with 8 bases lying between them. CDR3 size: 13 residues. CDR1 and CDR2 from the germline V gene are SGHNT and YYREEE (reference sequence).

V is TRBV28 and J is TRBJ1-2; D is unclear. Between the trimmed V and J ends, which lost 6 bases and 4 bases, there was a span of 15 bases. There are 14 residues in the CDR3. Per the germline V gene, CDR1 is MDHEN and CDR2 is SYDVKM. This chain's CDR3 is CASSPGWNGYGYTF. The CDR3 DNA is TGTGCCAGCAGCCCTGGCTGGAATGGCTATGGCTACACCTTC.

This chain links TRBV5-5 with TRBJ2-1, with TRBD2 identical over 11 bases. Germline CDR1 is SGHKS and CDR2 is YYEKEE (reference sequence). This CDR3 comprises 16 residues. J was trimmed by 9 bases and V by 3 bases; bases with no gene match: 11. CDR3 sequence (DNA): TGTGCCAGCAGCTCAGAGATAGCGGGGGGGCCAAGTGAGCAGTTCTTC. This sequence encodes CASSSEIAGGPSEQFF. Looking up the rest from reference TRBV5-5 and TRBJ2-1 gives the full variable domain: DAGVTQSPTHLIKTRGQQVTLRCSPISGHKSVSWYQQVLGQGPQFIFQYYEKEERGRGNFPDRFSARQFPNYSSELNVNALLLGDSALYLCASSSEIAGGPSEQFFGPGTRLTVL.

The rearrangement uses TRBV3-1 (or the pseudogene TRBV3-2) and TRBJ2-5; TRBD2 matches at 10 bases. Per the germline V gene, CDR1 is LGHDT and CDR2 is YNNKEL (reference sequence). The CDR3 spans 19 residues. The V gene end was trimmed by 1 base and the J gene end by 4 bases; junction bases not matched to a gene: 15. CDR3: CASSQVTLAGSPSLETQYF. CDR3 DNA: TGTGCCAGCAGCCAAGTTACACTAGCGGGAAGCCCTAGCTTAGAGACCCAGTACTTC.